This is a list of T cell receptor beta chains from one sample in a study of metastatic and nonmetastatic thyroid tumors. TCRdb redid the clone calls on the PCR reads using MiXCR. This table holds roughly 21,000 clones, roughly a quarter found once. Sequences were obtained from blood. These receptors were collected from a female donor with papillary thyroid cancer or a benign thyroid nodule (not recorded which). Some clones in this sample may be carry-over from other donors' samples. Both conserved end residues are part of each CDR3. Each record gives: CDR3 protein, CDR3 DNA, V gene, clone size, J gene, D gene. The D gene is left open where the match is weak. The listing skips clone size in some rows; elsewhere it reads once, few, many or a size class.

CASSNLTIQETQYF TGTGCCAGTAGTAATTTAACAATCCAAGAGACCCAGTACTTC TRBV19 many TRBJ2-5 .
CASSKSGTSGFNEQFF TGTGCCAGCAGTAAATCCGGGACTAGCGGATTTAATGAGCAGTTCTTC TRBV6-4 . TRBJ2-1 TRBD2
CAYSLSSSYNSPLHF TGTGCCTACAGTCTCAGTAGCTCCTATAATTCACCCCTCCACTTT TRBV7-6 . TRBJ1-6 .
CASSQEVVRMAGYNEQFF TGTGCCAGCAGCCAAGAAGTAGTACGCATGGCTGGATACAATGAGCAGTTCTTC TRBV14 many TRBJ2-1 .
CASSLWGKRGNTIYF TGTGCCAGCAGCTTGTGGGGGAAGCGTGGAAACACCATATATTTT TRBV5-5 . TRBJ1-3 .
CASSQATGYGNTIYF TGTGCCAGCAGCCAAGCAACAGGGTACGGAAACACCATATATTTT TRBV3-1 . TRBJ1-3 .
CASSFVGPGGNQPQHF TGCGCCAGCAGCTTTGTAGGGCCTGGGGGCAATCAGCCCCAGCATTTT TRBV5-1 many TRBJ1-5 .
CASSWGREQYF TGTGCCAGCAGCTGGGGCAGAGAGCAGTACTTC TRBV11-2 medium-sized TRBJ2-7 .
CASSEGVSYEQYF TGCGCCAGCAGCGAGGGCGTCTCCTACGAGCAGTACTTC TRBV4-3 . TRBJ2-7 .
CASSLSGSPFNEQFF TGTGCCAGCTCACTTAGCGGGAGTCCCTTCAATGAGCAGTTCTTC TRBV18 many TRBJ2-1 TRBD2
CASSMEYPVVGTQYF TGTGCCAGTAGTATGGAGTACCCCGTGGTTGGGACCCAGTACTTC TRBV19 many TRBJ2-5 .
CASSPRQNPQNEQFF TGTGCCAGCAGCCCCCGACAGAACCCTCAAAATGAGCAGTTCTTC TRBV9 many TRBJ2-1 .
CASSLLPGTSGIAKNIQYF TGTGCCAGCAGTCTATTACCCGGGACTAGCGGTATAGCCAAAAACATTCAGTACTTC TRBV27 many TRBJ2-4 TRBD2
CASSQGGHPADTQYF TGCGCCAGCAGCCAGGGCGGCCACCCGGCAGATACGCAGTATTTT TRBV4-3 many TRBJ2-3 .
CASSVSSGTHTDIQYF TGTGCCAGCAGCGTGAGTAGCGGGACCCACACAGATATACAGTATTTT TRBV9 few TRBJ2-3 TRBD2
CSAQTGGEGNQPQHF TGCAGTGCCCAAACAGGGGGCGAGGGCAATCAGCCCCAGCATTTT TRBV20-1 . TRBJ1-5 TRBD1
CASSDYYEQYF TGTGCCAGCAGTGACTACTACGAGCAGTACTTC TRBV25-1 many TRBJ2-7 .
CASSLAAGANTEAFF TGTGCCAGCAGCTTAGCGGCCGGGGCGAACACTGAAGCTTTCTTT TRBV7-9 many TRBJ1-1 .
CSAHDRTGNYGYTF TGCAGTGCCCACGACAGGACAGGCAACTATGGCTACACCTTC TRBV20-1 medium-sized TRBJ1-2 TRBD1
CASSLVTGTPHTF TGTGCCAGCAGTTTGGTGACAGGGACCCCTCACACCTTC TRBV12-3/TRBV12-4 few TRBJ1-2 TRBD1
CASKPGQGNTEAFF TGTGCCAGCAAACCGGGACAGGGGAACACTGAAGCTTTCTTT TRBV6-4 many TRBJ1-1 TRBD1
CASRYSGGDTGELFF TGTGCCAGCAGGTACAGCGGGGGGGACACCGGGGAGCTGTTTTTT TRBV6-2/TRBV6-3 many TRBJ2-2 TRBD2
CASSQAALNVLTF TGTGCCAGCAGCCAGGCGGCGCTCAACGTCCTGACTTTC TRBV5-8 many TRBJ2-6 .
CASSPYGTGGDEQFF TGTGCCAGCAGCCCCTACGGGACAGGGGGCGATGAGCAGTTCTTC TRBV7-2 medium-sized TRBJ2-1 TRBD1
CASSFGVTYEQYF TGTGCCAGTAGTTTCGGGGTAACCTACGAGCAGTACTTC TRBV19 few TRBJ2-7 .
CASSFRSSYEQYF TGTGCCAGCAGCTTTCGGAGCTCCTACGAGCAGTACTTC TRBV7-2 . TRBJ2-7 .
CASSESRGTDTQYF TGTGCCAGCAGTGAATCTAGGGGCACAGATACGCAGTATTTT TRBV25-1 few TRBJ2-3 .
CASSELTGLNNSPLHF TGTGCCAGCAGCGAACTTACGGGACTTAATAATTCACCCCTCCACTTT TRBV9 medium-sized TRBJ1-6 .
CASSLLAGTDTQYF TGTGCCAGTAGTTTGCTAGCGGGAACAGATACGCAGTATTTT TRBV19 few TRBJ2-3 TRBD2
CASSLYGGVGETGNTIYF TGTGCCAGCAGTTTATATGGGGGGGTGGGGGAGACAGGAAACACCATATATTTT TRBV12-3/TRBV12-4 many TRBJ1-3 .
CASSLAVGVDQPQHF TGTGCCAGCAGCTTAGCCGTTGGGGTAGATCAGCCCCAGCATTTT TRBV7-8 many TRBJ1-5 .
CASSLVGRSEGYTF TGTGCCAGCAGCTTGGTCGGCAGGTCGGAAGGCTACACCTTC TRBV5-6 many TRBJ1-2 .
CASSIPGGKQPQHF TGTGCCAGTAGTATTCCGGGAGGGAAACAGCCCCAGCATTTT TRBV19 few TRBJ1-5 .
CASSFYPIASMNTEAFF TGTGCCAGCAGCTTTTACCCAATTGCATCCATGAACACTGAAGCTTTCTTT TRBV5-5 many TRBJ1-1 .
CASSFSTGRVNTEAFF TGTGCCAGCAGCTTTAGTACGGGGAGGGTGAACACTGAAGCTTTCTTT TRBV11-2 many TRBJ1-1 .
CAISRDNYEQYF TGTGCCATCAGCCGGGACAACTACGAGCAGTACTTC TRBV10-3 few TRBJ2-7 .
CASSREGEVEQYF TGTGCCAGCAGCAGGGAGGGGGAGGTCGAGCAGTACTTC TRBV6-1 . TRBJ2-7 .
CSVEGPGRNTEAFF TGCAGCGTTGAGGGCCCGGGACGCAACACTGAAGCTTTCTTT TRBV29-1 many TRBJ1-1 .
CASSPPWPGQETQYF TGTGCCAGCTCACCACCGTGGCCAGGGCAAGAGACCCAGTACTTC TRBV18 many TRBJ2-5 .
CSARDNTDTQYF TGCAGTGCTAGAGATAACACAGATACGCAGTATTTT TRBV20-1 medium-sized TRBJ2-3 .
CASSDPGPNIQYF TGTGCCAGCAGTGACCCCGGACCAAACATTCAGTACTTC TRBV6-4 many TRBJ2-4 .
CSARDLRWTDTQYF TGCAGTGCTAGAGATCTCAGGTGGACAGATACGCAGTATTTT TRBV20-1 many TRBJ2-3 .
CASRPNSAPWDEQFF TGTGCCAGCAGGCCTAACTCGGCCCCCTGGGACGAGCAGTTCTTC TRBV11-1 many TRBJ2-1 .
CASSQKGPEHSGNTIYF TGCGCCAGCAGCCAGAAGGGGCCGGAGCACTCTGGAAACACCATATATTTT TRBV4-1 many TRBJ1-3 .
CASKTRDRQNTGELFF TGTGCCAGCAAAACCCGGGACAGGCAGAACACCGGGGAGCTGTTTTTT TRBV6-1 medium-sized TRBJ2-2 TRBD1
CSASRMTGTSEAFF TGCAGTGCTAGTAGGATGACAGGGACCTCTGAAGCTTTCTTT TRBV20-1 . TRBJ1-1 TRBD1
CASSFRQVNTEAFF TGTGCCAGCAGCTTCAGACAGGTGAACACTGAAGCTTTCTTT TRBV3-1 many TRBJ1-1 .
CASSDTWAGANVLTF TGTGCCAGCAGTGATACCTGGGCTGGGGCCAACGTCCTGACTTTC TRBV6-4 many TRBJ2-6 .
CSANPRDGSWNEQFF TGCAGTGCTAACCCCAGGGACGGGAGTTGGAATGAGCAGTTCTTC TRBV20-1 . TRBJ2-1 .
CARRLGRVSSYNEQFF TGTGCCAGGCGTTTAGGCAGGGTCAGCTCCTACAATGAGCAGTTCTTC TRBV11-2 . TRBJ2-1 .
CATALAGGETQYF TGTGCCACCGCCCTAGCGGGGGGAGAGACCCAGTACTTC TRBV24-1 many TRBJ2-5 TRBD2